What follows are 3 T cell receptor beta chains derived from one specimen sequenced in a study of vaccination effects on CD4 cells after COVID-19. For these receptors, no antigen is known. Antigen-specific CD4+ T cells were expanded with viral peptide pools in the ViraFEST assay before sequencing. Upon completion of more than 9 days in culture, CD4+ T cells were isolated. Participants each got two BNT162b2 or mRNA-1273 vaccine doses. Libraries were prepared by immunoSEQ multiplex PCR; TCRdb keeps only in-frame clonotypes and omits some of them. The sample has some 68,000 clones, around 80% seen once; the top ten hold 1.2%. The sample here was CD4+ T cells from PBMCs cultured with HCoV-229E spike peptides, taken after COVID-19 vaccination. These receptors were taken from a human donor who received a COVID-19 vaccine.

The chain joins TRBV2 to TRBJ1-4; D unclear. The V end lost 6 bases, the J end lost 5 bases, and 7 bases lay between the germline ends. The V gene's germline CDR1 is SNHLY and CDR2 FYNNEI. The CDR3 runs 12 residues. CDR3 coding DNA: TGTGCCAGCAGCGCTGGAAATGAAAAACTGTTTTTT. Its protein product is CASSAGNEKLFF. Complete variable domain (other parts from reference TRBV2 and TRBJ1-4): EPEVTQTPSHQVTQMGQEVILRCVPISNHLYFYWYRQILGQKVEFLVSFYNNEISEKSEIFDDQFSVERPDGSNFTLKIRSTKLEDSAMYFCASSAGNEKLFFGSGTQLSVL.

This clone has a handful of counts. The chain combines TRBV7-3 with TRBJ2-1, with 9 nucleotides matching TRBD1. The germline gives CDR1 SGHTA, CDR2 FQGTGA. V lost 5 bases and J lost 9; bases outside the gene matches: 5. This CDR3 comprises 13 residues. The CDR3 DNA reads TGTGCCAGCAGCCCAGGGACAGGGCGTGAGCAGTTCTTC. This gives the protein CASSPGTGREQFF.

This clone was picked up a small number of times. This chain joins TRBV4-3 and TRBJ1-1; no definite D call. Trimming shortened V by 0 bases and J by 0 bases, and 11 bases separated the two germline ends. The CDR3 is 16 residues long. Germline V CDR1 and CDR2: LGHNA, YSLEER. The CDR3, as DNA: TGCGCCAGCAGCCAAGATATGAGGATCATGAACACTGAAGCTTTCTTT. This sequence encodes CASSQDMRIMNTEAFF.